A single sample is the source of the 19 T cell receptor beta chains below, sequenced in a study of OX40 agonist ivuxolimab in advanced cancers. The repertoire was sequenced with immunoSEQ multiplex PCR; TCRdb's copy has only in-frame clones and lacks some. The repertoire holds about 45,000 clones, with roughly 90% as singletons. The sample here was CD4+ or CD8+ T cells sorted from blood, taken in a trial of the OX40 agonist ivuxolimab. Every receptor here comes from an adult with an advanced solid tumor such as melanoma, head and neck, liver or kidney cancer.

In its sample, this clone was seen a few times. The rearrangement links TRBV19 to TRBJ1-5; TRBD1 agrees at 7 bases. Germline V CDR1 and CDR2: LNHDA, SQIVND (reference sequence). After removal of 3 bases from V and 5 bases from J, the junction contained 7 bases not matched to a gene. The CDR3 totals 15 residues. This chain's CDR3 is CASSIWGTGDQPQHF. The CDR3, as DNA: TGTGCCAGTAGTATTTGGGGTACAGGGGATCAGCCCCAGCATTTT.

This clone was counted between two and nine times. The sample has other DNA sequences that encode this CDR3 too. V gene TRBV4-2 combines with J gene TRBJ2-7; TRBD2 aligns across 12 bases. Germline values: CDR1 LGHNA, CDR2 YNFKEQ. Trimming removed 0 bases from V and 4 bases from J; junction bases left unmatched: 7. This CDR3 has 17 residues. CDR3 sequence reads: CASSQEESSGGAYEQYF. In DNA, the CDR3 is TGTGCCAGCAGCCAAGAAGAGTCTAGCGGGGGGGCATACGAGCAGTACTTC.

The CDR3 here is CASTLRVHYGYTF. The DNA of the CDR3 is TGTGCCAGCACCCTCCGGGTTCACTATGGCTACACCTTC. The chain carries TRBV28 and TRBJ1-2; no reliable D call. Germline V gene data show CDR1 as MDHEN and CDR2 as SYDVKM. This CDR3 comprises 13 residues. V shed 7 bases and J shed 3 bases, with 12 bases lying between them.

The rearrangement links TRBV6-5 to TRBJ1-2; D possibly corresponds to TRBD1 (5 bases). Germline V gene sequence: CDR1 MNHEY, CDR2 SVGAGI. CDR3 length: 14 amino acids. Trimming took 4 bases from V and 4 from J, leaving 13 bases between them. CDR3 loop: CASSLKGRAYGYTF. In nucleotides, the CDR3 is TGTGCCAGCAGTTTAAAGGGACGGGCCTATGGCTACACCTTC.

Only one count was recorded for this clone. The V call is TRBV15, the J call TRBJ1-4; D is undetermined. This CDR3 region has 12 residues. The V gene's germline CDR1 is LNHNV and CDR2 YYDKDF (reference sequence). The V end lost 5 bases, the J end lost 5 bases, and 6 bases lay between the germline ends. In DNA form, the CDR3 reads TGTGCCACCAGCGACCGGAATGAAAAACTGTTTTTT. This translates into CATSDRNEKLFF.

The chain has TRBV12-2 and TRBJ2-7; no DNA check was done on the table's D call, TRBD2. TRBV12-2 is annotated as a pseudogene. CDR3 size: 15 residues. The CDR3 loop reads CASREGLAGVEEQYF. The DNA of the CDR3 is TGTGCAAGTCGCGAGGGACTAGCGGGGGTAGAAGAGCAGTACTTC.

The J gene is TRBJ1-4, the V gene TRBV7-6; the D is unclear. The V gene's germline CDR1 is SGHVS and CDR2 FNYEAQ. The CDR3 loop spans 13 amino acids. Deletions cut 5 bases from V and 7 bases from J, with 11 bases between. CDR3 region: CASSLNTGEKLFF. CDR3 bases: TGTGCCAGCAGCCTAAACACCGGTGAAAAACTGTTTTTT. Full variable domain (rest looked up from reference TRBV7-6 and TRBJ1-4): GAGVSQSPRYKVTKRGQDVALRCDPISGHVSLYWYRQALGQGPEFLTYFNYEAQQDKSGLPNDRFSAERPEGSISTLTIQRTEQRDSAMYRCASSLNTGEKLFFGSGTQLSVL.

The rearrangement joins TRBV28 to TRBJ1-2; TRBD1 agrees at 10 bases. The germline CDR1 and CDR2 sequences are MDHEN and SYDVKM. The V and J ends lost 4 bases and 5 bases, in that order; junction bases with no gene match: 19. The CDR3 runs to 19 residues. CDR3 bases: TGTGCCAGCAGTTCCGCGACAGGGGGCGCAGGGCGACATTTATATGGCTACACCTTC. Translating it yields CASSSATGGAGRHLYGYTF.

The chain carries TRBV27 and TRBJ2-1; 9 bases align to TRBD2. The CDR3 loop spans 15 amino acids. CDR1 is MNHEY, CDR2 SMNVEV, per germline (reference sequence). Trimming at V came to 6 bases and at J to 7 bases, leaving 10 bases not matched to a gene. The CDR3 DNA reads TGTGCCAGCAGAATCACGGGACTAGCCGAAAATGAGCAGTTCTTC. It codes for CASRITGLAENEQFF.

The V gene is TRBV11-2, the J gene TRBJ1-5; D not resolved. The CDR3 sequence is 12 residues long. Between the trimmed V and J ends, which lost 1 base and 6 bases, there was a span of 4 bases. The germline CDR1 and CDR2 sequences are SGHAT and FQNNGV. The CDR3 DNA sequence: TGTGCCAGCAGCTTAGGGTCTCAGCCCCAGCATTTT. It specifies CASSLGSQPQHF.

The chain is built from TRBV4-2 and TRBJ2-2; unclear D gene. The CDR3 is 15 residues long. Between the trimmed V and J ends, which lost 4 bases and 3 bases, there was a span of 12 bases. The germline V gene has CDR1 LGHNA and CDR2 YNFKEQ. The DNA for the CDR3 is TGTGCCAGCAGCCTTGTTGGCAGACACACCGGGGAGCTGTTTTTT. Translating it yields CASSLVGRHTGELFF.

This clone was counted between two and nine times. The chain is built from TRBV4-1 and TRBJ1-4, with D uncertain. The V and J ends lost 0 bases and 3 bases respectively, with 8 bases between them. Looked up from germline, CDR1 is MGHRA and CDR2 is YSYEKL. The CDR3 runs to 15 residues. The CDR3 loop reads CASSQEDEANEKLFF. CDR3 coding DNA: TGCGCCAGCAGCCAAGAAGACGAGGCTAATGAAAAACTGTTTTTT.

The chain is built from TRBV5-4 and TRBJ1-2; TRBD1 aligns across 10 bases. Germline trimming cut 4 bases from V and 1 base from J; bases unmatched to any gene: 10. The germline V gene encodes CDR1 SGHNT and CDR2 YYREEE (reference sequence). The CDR3 extends over 17 amino acids. CDR3 sequence reads: CASSPGTGEGDNYGYTF. The CDR3 DNA sequence: TGTGCCAGCAGCCCCGGGACAGGGGAGGGGGATAACTATGGCTACACCTTC.

This clone has just a few counts. One junction end disagrees with the germline gene, perhaps due to a read error. This sequence joins TRBV6-1 and TRBJ2-3; TRBD2 agrees at 7 bases. The germline CDR1 and CDR2 sequences are MNHNS and SASEGT. CDR3 size: 15 residues. The CDR3 coding sequence is TGTGCCAGAAGTGGGTTGGCGGGAGAAACAGATACGCAGTATTTT. Translated: CARSGLAGETDTQYF.

The chain joins TRBV5-1 to TRBJ2-7, with D possibly being TRBD1 or TRBD2 (7 bases each). CDR1 is SGHRS and CDR2 is YFSETQ in the germline V gene. This CDR3 region has 13 residues. V gave up 5 bases and J gave up 5 bases, with 14 bases separating them. The CDR3 here is CASSGPGGDEQYF. CDR3 DNA sequence: TGCGCCAGCAGTGGTCCAGGGGGGGACGAGCAGTACTTC.

The V call is TRBV7-9, the J call TRBJ2-7, with 9 bases fitting TRBD1. The V and J ends lost 5 bases and 2 bases, in that order; junction bases with no gene match: 4. CDR1 and CDR2 (germline): SEHNR, FQNEAQ (reference sequence). The CDR3 runs to 14 residues. This CDR3 is CASSPRDRAYEQYF. CDR3 in DNA: TGTGCCAGCAGCCCTAGGGACAGGGCCTACGAGCAGTACTTC.

The chain links TRBV4-2 to TRBJ2-1; D is perhaps TRBD2 (6 bases). The CDR3 loop spans 14 amino acids. Trimming left V 1 base short and J 7 bases short, with 11 bases between. Germline V gives CDR1 LGHNA, CDR2 YNFKEQ. The CDR3 DNA is TGTGCCAGCAGCCAAGGCGGGATCGGAAATGAGCAGTTCTTC. It specifies CASSQGGIGNEQFF.

This chain joins TRBV11-2 and TRBJ1-2; no firm D call. The V end lost 2 bases, the J end lost 3 bases, and 13 bases lay between the germline ends. The CDR3 extends over 15 amino acids. From germline, CDR1 is SGHAT and CDR2 FQNNGV. CDR3 bases: TGTGCCAGCAGCTTAACCGGCGGGATAGACTATGGCTACACCTTC. It specifies CASSLTGGIDYGYTF.

For the CDR3, the DNA is TGCGCCAGCAGCCAAGATCCCAGGGAAAAGGACTACGAGCAGTACTTC. Translating it yields CASSQDPREKDYEQYF. V usage is TRBV4-1 and J usage is TRBJ2-7, with a possible D match to TRBD1 (5 bases). Trimming cost V 0 bases and J 3 bases, with 15 bases left between them. Per the germline V gene, CDR1 is MGHRA and CDR2 is YSYEKL. This CDR3 has 16 amino acids.